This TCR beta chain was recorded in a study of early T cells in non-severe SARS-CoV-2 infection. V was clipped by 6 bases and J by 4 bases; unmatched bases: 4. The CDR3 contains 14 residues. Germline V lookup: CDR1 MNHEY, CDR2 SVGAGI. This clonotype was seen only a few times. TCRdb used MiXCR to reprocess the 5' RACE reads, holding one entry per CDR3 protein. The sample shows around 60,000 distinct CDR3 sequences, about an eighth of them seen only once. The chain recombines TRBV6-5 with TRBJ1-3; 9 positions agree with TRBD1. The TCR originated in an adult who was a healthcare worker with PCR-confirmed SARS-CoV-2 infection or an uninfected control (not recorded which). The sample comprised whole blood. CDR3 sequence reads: CASRDRGGGNTIYF. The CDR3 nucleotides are TGTGCCAGCAGGGACAGGGGAGGAGGAAACACCATATATTTT.